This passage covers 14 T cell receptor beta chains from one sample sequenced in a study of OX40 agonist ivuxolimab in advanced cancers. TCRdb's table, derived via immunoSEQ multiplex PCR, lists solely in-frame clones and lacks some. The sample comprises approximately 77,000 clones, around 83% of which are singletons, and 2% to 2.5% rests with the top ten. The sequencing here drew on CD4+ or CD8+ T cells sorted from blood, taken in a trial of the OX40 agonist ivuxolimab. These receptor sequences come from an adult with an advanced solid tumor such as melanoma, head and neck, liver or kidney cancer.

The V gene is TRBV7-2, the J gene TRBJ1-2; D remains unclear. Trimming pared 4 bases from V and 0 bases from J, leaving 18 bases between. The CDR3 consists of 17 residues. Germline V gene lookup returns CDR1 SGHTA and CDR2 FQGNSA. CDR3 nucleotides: TGTGCCAGCAGCTACGGGTCGTCAGAGACTACTAACTATGGCTACACCTTC. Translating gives CASSYGSSETTNYGYTF.

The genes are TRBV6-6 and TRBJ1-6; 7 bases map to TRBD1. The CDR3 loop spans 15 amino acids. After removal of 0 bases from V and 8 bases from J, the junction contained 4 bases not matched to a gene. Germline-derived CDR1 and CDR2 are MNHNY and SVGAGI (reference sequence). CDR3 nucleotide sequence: TGTGCCAGCAGTTACTCCGGGACAGACTATTCACCCCTCCACTTT. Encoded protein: CASSYSGTDYSPLHF.

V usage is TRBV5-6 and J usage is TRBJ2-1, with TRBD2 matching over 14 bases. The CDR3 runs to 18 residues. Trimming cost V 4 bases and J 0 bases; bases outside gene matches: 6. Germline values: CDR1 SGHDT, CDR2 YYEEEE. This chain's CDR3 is CASSPGLAGVRSYNEQFF. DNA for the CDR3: TGTGCCAGCAGCCCGGGACTAGCGGGAGTACGCTCCTACAATGAGCAGTTCTTC.

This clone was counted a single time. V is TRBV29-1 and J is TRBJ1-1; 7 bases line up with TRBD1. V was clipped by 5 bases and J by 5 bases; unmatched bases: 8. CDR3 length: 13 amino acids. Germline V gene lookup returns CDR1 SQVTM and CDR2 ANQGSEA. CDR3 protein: CSVLPGGYTEAFF. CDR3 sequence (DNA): TGCAGCGTTCTCCCAGGGGGATATACTGAAGCTTTCTTT.

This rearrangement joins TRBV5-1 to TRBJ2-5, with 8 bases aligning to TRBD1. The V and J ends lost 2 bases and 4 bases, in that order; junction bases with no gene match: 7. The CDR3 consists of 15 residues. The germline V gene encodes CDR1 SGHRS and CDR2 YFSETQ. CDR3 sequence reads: CASSFDRGNRETQYF. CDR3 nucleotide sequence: TGCGCCAGCAGCTTTGACAGGGGAAATCGAGAGACCCAGTACTTC.

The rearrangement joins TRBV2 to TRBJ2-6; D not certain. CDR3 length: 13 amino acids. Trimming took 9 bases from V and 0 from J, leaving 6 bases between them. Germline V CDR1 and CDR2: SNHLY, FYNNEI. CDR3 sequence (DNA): TGTGCCAGACAGTTCTCTGGGGCCAACGTCCTGACTTTC. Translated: CARQFSGANVLTF.

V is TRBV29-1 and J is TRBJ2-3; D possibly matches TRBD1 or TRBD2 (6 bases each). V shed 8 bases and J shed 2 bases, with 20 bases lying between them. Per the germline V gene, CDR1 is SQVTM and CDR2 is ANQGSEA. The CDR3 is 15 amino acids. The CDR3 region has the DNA TGCAGCCCCGGCCGGCTGGGGGGCCACACAGATACGCAGTATTTT. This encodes CSPGRLGGHTDTQYF.

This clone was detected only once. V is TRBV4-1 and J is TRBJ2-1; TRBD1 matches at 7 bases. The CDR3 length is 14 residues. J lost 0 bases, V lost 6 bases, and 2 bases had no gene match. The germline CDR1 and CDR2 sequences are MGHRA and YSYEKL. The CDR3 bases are TGCGCCAGCAGGCGACAGGGCTCCTACAATGAGCAGTTCTTC. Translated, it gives CASRRQGSYNEQFF.

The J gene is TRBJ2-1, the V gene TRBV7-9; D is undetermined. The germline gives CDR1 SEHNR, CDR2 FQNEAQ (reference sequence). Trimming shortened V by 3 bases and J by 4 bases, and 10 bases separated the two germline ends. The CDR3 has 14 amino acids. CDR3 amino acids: CASSFQHLYNEQFF. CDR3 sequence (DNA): TGTGCCAGCAGCTTCCAACACCTTTACAATGAGCAGTTCTTC.

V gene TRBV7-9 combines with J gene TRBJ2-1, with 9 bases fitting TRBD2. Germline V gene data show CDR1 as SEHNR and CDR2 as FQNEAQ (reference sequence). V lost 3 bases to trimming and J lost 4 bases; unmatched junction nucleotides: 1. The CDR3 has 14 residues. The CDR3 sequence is CASSFSGRYNEQFF. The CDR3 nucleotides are TGTGCCAGCAGCTTCAGCGGGAGGTACAATGAGCAGTTCTTC. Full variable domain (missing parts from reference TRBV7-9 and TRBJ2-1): DTGVSQNPRHKITKRGQNVTFRCDPISEHNRLYWYRQTLGQGPEFLTYFQNEAQLEKSRLLSDRFSAERPKGSFSTLEIQRTEQGDSAMYLCASSFSGRYNEQFFGPGTRLTVL.

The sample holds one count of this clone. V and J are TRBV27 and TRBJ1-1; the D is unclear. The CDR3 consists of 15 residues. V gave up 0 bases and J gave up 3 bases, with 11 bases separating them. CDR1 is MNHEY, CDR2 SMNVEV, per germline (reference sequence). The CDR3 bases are TGTGCCAGCAGTTTATCGTACACCCTTGACACTGAAGCTTTCTTT. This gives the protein CASSLSYTLDTEAFF.

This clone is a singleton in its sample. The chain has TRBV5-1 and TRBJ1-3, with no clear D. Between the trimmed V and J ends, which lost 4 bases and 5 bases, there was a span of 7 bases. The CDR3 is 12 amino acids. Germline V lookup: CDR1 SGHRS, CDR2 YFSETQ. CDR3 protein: CASSADRNTIYF. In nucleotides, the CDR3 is TGCGCCAGCAGCGCAGACAGAAACACCATATATTTT.

CDR3 nucleotides: TGCGCCAGCAGCTGGGAGGCTTCCTATGGCTACACCTTC. It specifies CASSWEASYGYTF. The chain carries TRBV5-1 and TRBJ1-2; D remains unclear. Germline V gene lookup returns CDR1 SGHRS and CDR2 YFSETQ. The CDR3 is made up of 13 amino acids. V shed 3 bases and J shed 4 bases, with 10 bases lying between them.

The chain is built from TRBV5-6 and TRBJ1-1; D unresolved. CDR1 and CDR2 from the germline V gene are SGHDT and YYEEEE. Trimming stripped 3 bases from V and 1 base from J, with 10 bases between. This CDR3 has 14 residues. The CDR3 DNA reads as TGTGCCAGCAGCTCTCCGAAGGGGAACACTGAAGCTTTCTTT. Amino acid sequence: CASSSPKGNTEAFF.